What follows is one TCR beta chain and its context. The data belong to a study of technical replicates of blood from a handful of donors. Libraries were prepared by immunoSEQ multiplex PCR; TCRdb keeps only in-frame clonotypes and omits some of them. The sample comprises over 55,000 clones, about 95% of which are singletons, and around 2.9% rests with the top ten. Trimming at V came to 5 bases and at J to 0 bases, leaving 8 bases not matched to a gene. Germline V CDR1 and CDR2: MNHEY, SMNVEV (reference sequence). The CDR3 runs to 17 residues. The chain couples TRBV27 to TRBJ2-3; 10 bases are shared with TRBD2. The sequencing sample was made of PBMCs. The clonotype was recovered from a human donor in good health. Some clones in this sample may be carry-over from other donors' samples. The CDR3 sequence: CASSIYGLADSTDTQYF. The CDR3 bases are TGTGCCAGCAGTATCTACGGACTAGCGGATAGCACAGATACGCAGTATTTT.